The next 6 T cell receptor beta chains were all read from a single sample in a study of shared clonotypes between healthy human individuals. Assay: immunoSEQ multiplex PCR; the TCRdb copy retains only in-frame clones and omits some. Here the sample spans about 2.3 million clones, over 85% being singletons. Source material: naive CD4+ T cells from PBMCs. Regarding subset: CD45RA+ positively selected. Receptors originate from a man aged 18 to 29 in good health. Some clones in this sample may be carry-over from other donors' samples.

This chain connects TRBV6-5 to TRBJ1-1, with D maybe TRBD1 (6 bases). The CDR3 has 15 residues. CDR1 MNHEY and CDR2 SVGAGI come from the germline V gene. V lost 5 bases and J 1 base, leaving 14 bases between the germline ends. For the CDR3, the DNA is TGTGCCAGCAGTCCACGACAGGCGACGAACACTGAAGCTTTCTTT. This gives the protein CASSPRQATNTEAFF.

This sequence joins TRBV9 and TRBJ2-1; the D gene is possibly TRBD2 (5 bases). Trimming stripped 3 bases from V and 4 bases from J, with 14 bases between. The CDR3 loop spans 15 amino acids. Germline V gene sequence: CDR1 SGDLS, CDR2 YYNGEE. This CDR3 reads CASSAGSSSYNEQFF. The CDR3 DNA reads TGTGCCAGCAGCGCGGGGAGTAGTAGTTACAATGAGCAGTTCTTC.

The chain uses TRBV6-1 and TRBJ1-2; tentative D call: TRBD1 (5 bases). The V end was cut by 2 bases, the J end by 3 bases, with 10 bases between. This CDR3 has 14 amino acids. Germline V lookup: CDR1 MNHNS, CDR2 SASEGT. The CDR3 spells CASSEWDRYYGYTF. The CDR3 DNA reads TGTGCCAGCAGTGAATGGGACCGCTACTATGGCTACACCTTC.

The genes are TRBV11-3 and TRBJ1-2, with 7 bases that match TRBD1. V was clipped by 1 base and J by 4 bases; unmatched bases: 0. The CDR3 is 13 amino acids. From germline, CDR1 is SGHNT and CDR2 YENEEA. The CDR3 DNA reads TGTGCCAGCAGCTTAGGGGACAGCTATGGCTACACCTTC. It translates to CASSLGDSYGYTF. The full variable domain, rest sourced from reference TRBV11-3 and TRBJ1-2, is EAGVVQSPRYKIIEKKQPVAFWCNPISGHNTLYWYLQNLGQGPELLIRYENEEAVDDSQLPKDRFSAERLKGVDSTLKIQPAELGDSAVYLCASSLGDSYGYTFGSGTRLTVV.

This chain uses TRBV7-6 with TRBJ2-5; 8 bases align to TRBD2. Germline lookup yields CDR1 SGHVS and CDR2 FNYEAQ. The ends lost 5 bases at V and 1 base at J; junction bases unmatched: 15. The CDR3 consists of 18 residues. CDR3 residues: CASSGKGRTGGGQETQYF. The DNA for the CDR3 is TGTGCCAGCAGCGGCAAGGGGCGGACGGGAGGGGGCCAAGAGACCCAGTACTTC.

The rearrangement links TRBV19 to TRBJ2-5; D gene uncertain. Germline V gene lookup returns CDR1 LNHDA and CDR2 SQIVND (reference sequence). V lost 3 bases, J lost 1 base, and 6 bases lay in between. The CDR3 consists of 13 residues. Here the CDR3 DNA reads TGTGCCAGTAGTATGTTATCCCAAGAGACCCAGTACTTC. This sequence encodes CASSMLSQETQYF.